This T cell receptor beta chain was documented in a study of OX40 agonist ivuxolimab in advanced cancers. Points from the study as a whole: Clonal expansion from baseline to week 6 occurred in both CD4+ and CD8+ T cells. The study found among the lowest clonal expansion in partial responders at 0.1-3.0 mg/kg.

The table lists this clone with a count of one. Antigen: not known. V was clipped by 8 bases and J by 5 bases, with 10 bases between them. Looked up from germline, CDR1 is MNHEY and CDR2 is SMNVEV (reference sequence). The CDR3 is made up of 11 amino acids. Assay used: immunoSEQ multiplex PCR; TCRdb lists only in-frame clones, some missing. Found here are around 25,000 clones, 70% to 90% of them singletons; the top ten hold more than 13%. The origin of this receptor is an adult with an advanced solid tumor such as melanoma, head and neck, liver or kidney cancer. This chain connects TRBV27 to TRBJ2-7, with a weak D call TRBD2 (5 bases). Sequencing was performed on CD4+ or CD8+ T cells sorted from blood, taken in a trial of the OX40 agonist ivuxolimab. The CDR3 region has the DNA TGTGCCAGCCGGGGATCCCACGAGCAGTACTTC. Residues: CASRGSHEQYF.